This is a list of T cell receptor beta chains from one sample in a study of cytomegalovirus exposure and HLA in healthy donors. Sequenced by immunoSEQ multiplex PCR; TCRdb stores in-frame clones only, minus some. Of roughly 80,000 clones detected, about 80% appear once; the ten largest clones hold 7% to 7.5%. Sequencing was performed on PBMCs. Receptor source: a middle-aged woman in good health and CMV-seronegative. The conserved cysteine and the conserved F or W are not part of the CDR3 here. Each record gives: V gene, CDR3 protein.

v_gene: TRBV5-6
CDR3aa: VSSLPGIDYGYT

v_gene: TRBV29-1
CDR3aa: SVESDRNIQY

v_gene: TRBV10-3
CDR3aa: AISETSGSTLLGEQY

v_gene: TRBV5-4
CDR3aa: ASSLGVARGYEQY

v_gene: TRBV14
CDR3aa: ASRPASVRGEQF

v_gene: TRBV1
CDR3aa: TSNPTSRGLTTGELF

v_gene: TRBV28
CDR3aa: ASSPGGGYQPQH

v_gene: TRBV2
CDR3aa: ASSENGRAVNEQF

v_gene: TRBV7-6
CDR3aa: ASSLAAPPSYHEQF

v_gene: TRBV29-1
CDR3aa: SVRLAGSSFNEQF

v_gene: TRBV5-4
CDR3aa: ASSSRLAGYQETQY

v_gene: TRBV7-3
CDR3aa: ASSLTGDSGSGYT

v_gene: TRBV7-7
CDR3aa: ASSLASSLAGLHPGELF

v_gene: TRBV7-6
CDR3aa: ASSLYSYNTGELF

v_gene: TRBV12-5
CDR3aa: ASGLGQYNEQF

v_gene: TRBV7-2
CDR3aa: ASSFDRGRGTEAF

v_gene: TRBV4-3
CDR3aa: ASSQGAGAAEEQF

v_gene: TRBV7-2
CDR3aa: ASSLELAGLDDEQF

v_gene: TRBV5-3
CDR3aa: ARSLRLAAYNEQF

v_gene: TRBV7-3
CDR3aa: ASSSGAFYGANVLT

v_gene: TRBV29-1
CDR3aa: SVEGSAGGYQETQY

v_gene: TRBV12-5
CDR3aa: ASGLSGGNEQF

v_gene: TRBV2
CDR3aa: ASSTTRGSDEEKLF

v_gene: TRBV2
CDR3aa: ASGRDRSTDTQY

v_gene: TRBV4-3
CDR3aa: ASSQDYGTGGTEAF

v_gene: TRBV27
CDR3aa: ASSLSQAPGRAF

v_gene: TRBV7-9
CDR3aa: ASSRQGAMSTGELF

v_gene: TRBV13
CDR3aa: ASSPGTSGRDSSYEQY

v_gene: TRBV28
CDR3aa: ASLTSSPTGELF

v_gene: TRBV2
CDR3aa: ASSVQGTNEKLF

v_gene: TRBV19
CDR3aa: ASREQGNYEQY

v_gene: TRBV7-3
CDR3aa: ASSLASGRHHEQY

v_gene: TRBV7-3
CDR3aa: ASSLQGGNHNEQF

v_gene: TRBV4-1
CDR3aa: ASSQGGQGEASSYEQY

v_gene: TRBV6-5
CDR3aa: ASSYSTGPGGEQY

v_gene: TRBV7-6
CDR3aa: ASSLRPGQSGRASSTDTQY

v_gene: TRBV4-2
CDR3aa: ASSQVRGFGDTIY

v_gene: TRBV5-1
CDR3aa: ASSLESRGAGTQY

v_gene: TRBV27
CDR3aa: ASSPTIEDTGKGNTIY

v_gene: TRBV27
CDR3aa: ASSLSKRTSGTYEQY

v_gene: TRBV28
CDR3aa: ASSLGGTDYGYT

v_gene: TRBV5-1
CDR3aa: ASSHSTSGSYNEQF

v_gene: TRBV7-9
CDR3aa: ASSSGDRGDEQY

v_gene: TRBV5-1
CDR3aa: ASSSGLAPQTGELF

v_gene: TRBV18
CDR3aa: ASSPRMEKGANEQY

v_gene: TRBV11-3
CDR3aa: ASSSGLAAASDTQY

v_gene: TRBV19
CDR3aa: ASSGTGVRYTQY

v_gene: TRBV4-1
CDR3aa: ASSLSKGELGTEAF

v_gene: TRBV15
CDR3aa: ATSQGLTSYEQY

v_gene: TRBV27
CDR3aa: ASSLLGGVEEKLF

v_gene: TRBV7-3
CDR3aa: ASSLGQGGSPLH

v_gene: TRBV14
CDR3aa: ASSQVLSSGNTIY

v_gene: TRBV5-1
CDR3aa: ASSRGADYEQY

v_gene: TRBV6-1
CDR3aa: ASSPLPDTEAF

v_gene: TRBV16
CDR3aa: ASSQLVNEQF

v_gene: TRBV9
CDR3aa: ASSVGGGYGYT

v_gene: TRBV7-2
CDR3aa: ASSRGQIYEQY

v_gene: TRBV4-1
CDR3aa: ASSRGTAQETQY

v_gene: TRBV7-6
CDR3aa: ASSLEGGSSYNEQF